The next 7 T cell receptor beta chains were all read from a single sample in a study of shared T cell receptors in the human thymus. Data came from immunoSEQ multiplex PCR; TCRdb stores just in-frame clones and leaves some out. The table shows hundreds of thousands of clones, with approximately 87% occurring only once. This sample was shared with a second study, whose subject was human thymus T cells.

Sequenced sample: thymocytes. Every receptor here comes from a boy in the first two years of life with a congenital heart defect.

The V and J genes are TRBV6-4 and TRBJ1-6; TRBD1 matches at 8 bases. The CDR3 totals 15 residues. The germline CDR1 and CDR2 sequences are MRHNA and SNTAGT. Trimming at V came to 1 base and at J to 11 bases, leaving 7 bases not matched to a gene. The CDR3 DNA reads as TGTGCCAGCAGTGACTTCCCCCGGACAGGGCCACCCCTCCACTTT. It is translated as CASSDFPRTGPPLHF.

J is TRBJ1-1 and V is TRBV4-3, with 9 bases matching TRBD1. The CDR3 is made up of 15 amino acids. V lost 4 bases and J lost 7; bases outside the gene matches: 10. Germline V gives CDR1 LGHNA, CDR2 YSLEER. The CDR3 DNA reads as TGCGCCAGCAGCCCATTCACAGGGGGCGGGCGTGAAGCTTTCTTT. The encoded protein is CASSPFTGGGREAFF.

In the case of this clone: Different DNA sequences within this sample yield the same CDR3. The rearrangement joins TRBV28 to TRBJ1-6; 8 positions match TRBD1. Trimming took 5 bases from V and 9 from J; bases not matched to a gene: 6. This CDR3 region has 14 residues. In germline, CDR1 is MDHEN, CDR2 SYDVKM. The CDR3 coding sequence is TGTGCCAGCAGTCTGGGGACAGGAGTTTCACCCCTCCACTTT. The encoded protein is CASSLGTGVSPLHF.

The V gene is TRBV27, the J gene TRBJ1-1; tentative D call: TRBD1 (5 bases). Germline V CDR1 and CDR2: MNHEY, SMNVEV (reference sequence). The CDR3 runs to 12 residues. The V end lost 7 bases, the J end lost 11 bases, and 17 bases lay between the germline ends. This chain's CDR3 is CASNGGGPRAFF. The CDR3 DNA reads as TGTGCCAGCAACGGGGGGGGACCACGGGCTTTCTTT.

The chain recombines TRBV15 with TRBJ1-3; 7 nucleotides line up with TRBD1. V lost 9 bases, J lost 2 bases, and 7 bases stayed unmatched. Germline V lookup: CDR1 LNHNV, CDR2 YYDKDF (reference sequence). The CDR3 loop spans 14 amino acids. CDR3 protein: CATKGRGTGNTIYF. CDR3 DNA sequence: TGTGCCACTAAGGGCAGGGGGACTGGAAACACCATATATTTT.

The chain couples TRBV5-6 to TRBJ2-6; D might be TRBD1 (5 bases). The germline V and J ends were trimmed by 3 bases and 0 bases, with 13 bases remaining between them. Germline CDR1 reads SGHDT; CDR2 reads YYEEEE. CDR3 length: 17 amino acids. DNA for the CDR3: TGTGCCAGCAGCTGCATTGACAGAAGCTCTGGGGCCAACGTCCTGACTTTC. It yields the protein CASSCIDRSSGANVLTF.

This clone was recorded only once. In DNA, the CDR3 is TGTGCCAGCAGCCCTTGGACAGTATGTGAGCAGTACTTC. Translating it yields CASSPWTVCEQYF. V and J are TRBV5-6 and TRBJ2-7; weak D call: TRBD1 (6 bases). From germline, CDR1 is SGHDT and CDR2 YYEEEE. V was cut by 4 bases and J by 7 bases, with 15 bases left in between. The CDR3 runs 13 residues.